This TCR beta chain was documented in a study of blood T cell repertoires in COVID-19. The CDR3 consists of 13 residues. Germline values: CDR1 LNHNV, CDR2 YYDKDF (reference sequence). V shed 3 bases and J shed 2 bases, with 7 bases lying between them. Clones were read by immunoSEQ multiplex PCR, and TCRdb kept only the in-frame ones, dropping some. Among about 110,000 clones listed, more than 70% were seen once. The chain combines TRBV15 with TRBJ2-5; no clear D. Sequenced: peripheral blood. The source of this sequence is a human donor in a cohort sampled during active COVID-19. The CDR3: CATSRGLQETQYF. The CDR3 DNA is TGTGCCACCAGCAGGGGCCTTCAAGAGACCCAGTACTTC. Looking up the rest from reference TRBV15 and TRBJ2-5 gives the full variable domain: DAMVIQNPRYQVTQFGKPVTLSCSQTLNHNVMYWYQQKSSQAPKLLFHYYDKDFNNEADTPDNFQSRRPNTSFCFLDIRSPGLGDTAMYLCATSRGLQETQYFGPGTRLLVL.